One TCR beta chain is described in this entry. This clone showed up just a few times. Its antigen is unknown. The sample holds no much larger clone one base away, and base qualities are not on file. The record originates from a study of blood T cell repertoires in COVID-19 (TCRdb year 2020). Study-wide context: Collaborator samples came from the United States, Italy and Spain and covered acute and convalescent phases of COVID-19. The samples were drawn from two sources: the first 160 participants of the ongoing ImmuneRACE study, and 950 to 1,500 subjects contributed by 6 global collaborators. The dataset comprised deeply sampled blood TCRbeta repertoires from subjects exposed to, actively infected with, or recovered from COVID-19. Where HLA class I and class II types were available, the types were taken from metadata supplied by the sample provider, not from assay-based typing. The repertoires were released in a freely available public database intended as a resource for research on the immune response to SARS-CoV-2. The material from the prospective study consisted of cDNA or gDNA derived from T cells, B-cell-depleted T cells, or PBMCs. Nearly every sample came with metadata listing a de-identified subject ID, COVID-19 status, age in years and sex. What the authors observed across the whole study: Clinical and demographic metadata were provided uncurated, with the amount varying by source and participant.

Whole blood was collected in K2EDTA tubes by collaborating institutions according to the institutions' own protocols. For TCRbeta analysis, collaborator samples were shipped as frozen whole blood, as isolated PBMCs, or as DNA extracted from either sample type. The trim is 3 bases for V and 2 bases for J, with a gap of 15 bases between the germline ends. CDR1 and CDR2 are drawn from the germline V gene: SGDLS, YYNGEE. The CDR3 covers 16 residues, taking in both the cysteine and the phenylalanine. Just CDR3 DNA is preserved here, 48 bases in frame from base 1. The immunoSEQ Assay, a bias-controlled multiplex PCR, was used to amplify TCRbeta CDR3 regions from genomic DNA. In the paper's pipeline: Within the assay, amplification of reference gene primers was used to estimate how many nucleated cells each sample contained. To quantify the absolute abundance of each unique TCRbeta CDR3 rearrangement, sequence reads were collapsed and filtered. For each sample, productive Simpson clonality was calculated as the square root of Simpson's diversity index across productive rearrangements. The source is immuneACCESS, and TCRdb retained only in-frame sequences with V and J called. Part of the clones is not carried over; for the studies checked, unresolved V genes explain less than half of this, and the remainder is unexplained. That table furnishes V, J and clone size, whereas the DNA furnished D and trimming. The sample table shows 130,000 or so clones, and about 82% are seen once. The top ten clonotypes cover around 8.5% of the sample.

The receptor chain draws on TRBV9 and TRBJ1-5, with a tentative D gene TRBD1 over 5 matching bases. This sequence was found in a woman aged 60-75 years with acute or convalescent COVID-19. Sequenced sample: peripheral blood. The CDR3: CASSEGPWGGNQPQHF. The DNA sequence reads TGTGCCAGCAGCGAGGGACCTTGGGGGGGCAATCAGCCCCAGCATTTT.